This T cell receptor (beta chain) was sequenced for a study of patients and donors after allogeneic stem cell transplantation (dated by TCRdb to about 2020). The library was built by means of RT-PCR. Sequencing used a NextSeq 550. TCRdb itself trimmed the public reads at Q25 with fastp, ran MiXCR and retained productive beta chains. Each entry is one CDR3 protein sequence, shown with its most common DNA and genes. A total of 150,000 or so distinct CDR3 sequences appear in this sample, 24% of them only once. Jointly, the top ten make up about 24% of the sample. Concerning this clonotype itself: Its antigen remains unidentified. The input lacks base qualities; no much larger clone sits a single base away.

There are 15 amino acids in the CDR3, from cysteine to phenylalanine inclusive. Here the CDR3 DNA is all that survives: 45 bases in frame from base 1. At the junction V is shortened by 0 bases and J by 6 bases, with 15 bases in between. The germline V gene (reference sequence) sets CDR1 to LGHDT and CDR2 to YNNKEL. The source is a human donor who was either an allogeneic HSCT recipient or a stem cell or donor lymphocyte infusion donor (not recorded which). It is not recorded whose cells these are; they may come from a transplant donor. The sequenced material came from blood, either unsorted or a sorted T cell fraction (not recorded which). In this chain, TRBV3-1 is recombined with TRBJ2-7, and TRBD1 may be the D gene, going by 5 matching bases. The DNA sequence is as follows: TGTGCCAGCAGCCAAGACGCCAGGGATCGTGGCGAGCAGTACTTC. Its translation reads: CASSQDARDRGEQYF.